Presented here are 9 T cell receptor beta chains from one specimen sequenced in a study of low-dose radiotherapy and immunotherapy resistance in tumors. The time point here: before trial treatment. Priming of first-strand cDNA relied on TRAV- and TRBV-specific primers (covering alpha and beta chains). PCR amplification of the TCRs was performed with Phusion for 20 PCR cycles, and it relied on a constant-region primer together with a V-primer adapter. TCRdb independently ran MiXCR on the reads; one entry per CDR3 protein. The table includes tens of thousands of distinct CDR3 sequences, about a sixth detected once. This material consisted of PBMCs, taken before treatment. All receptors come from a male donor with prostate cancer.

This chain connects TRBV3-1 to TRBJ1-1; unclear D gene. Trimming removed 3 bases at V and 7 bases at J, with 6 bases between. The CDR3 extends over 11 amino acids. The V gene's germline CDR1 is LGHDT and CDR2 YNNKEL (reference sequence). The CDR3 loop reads CASSQEFEAFF. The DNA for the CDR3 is TGTGCCAGCAGCCAGGAGTTTGAAGCTTTCTTT.

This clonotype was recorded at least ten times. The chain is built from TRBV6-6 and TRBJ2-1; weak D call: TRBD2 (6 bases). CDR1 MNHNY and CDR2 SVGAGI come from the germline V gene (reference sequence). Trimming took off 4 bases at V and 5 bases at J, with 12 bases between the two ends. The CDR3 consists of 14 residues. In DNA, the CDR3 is TGTGCCAGCAGTTGGACTATTGCGGACAATGAGCAGTTCTTC. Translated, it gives CASSWTIADNEQFF.

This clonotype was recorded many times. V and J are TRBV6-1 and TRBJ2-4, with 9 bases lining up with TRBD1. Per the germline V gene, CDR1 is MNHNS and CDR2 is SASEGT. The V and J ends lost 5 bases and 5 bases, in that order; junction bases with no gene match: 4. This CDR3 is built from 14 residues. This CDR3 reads CASSRTGAENIQYF. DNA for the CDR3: TGTGCCAGCAGTCGGACAGGGGCCGAAAACATTCAGTACTTC.

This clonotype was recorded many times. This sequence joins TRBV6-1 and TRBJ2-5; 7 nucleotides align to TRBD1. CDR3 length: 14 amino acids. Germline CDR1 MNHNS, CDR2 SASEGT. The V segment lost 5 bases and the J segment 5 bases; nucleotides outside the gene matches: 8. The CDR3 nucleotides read TGTGCCAGCAGTCCGGGACAGCCGTTGGAGACCCAGTACTTC. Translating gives CASSPGQPLETQYF.

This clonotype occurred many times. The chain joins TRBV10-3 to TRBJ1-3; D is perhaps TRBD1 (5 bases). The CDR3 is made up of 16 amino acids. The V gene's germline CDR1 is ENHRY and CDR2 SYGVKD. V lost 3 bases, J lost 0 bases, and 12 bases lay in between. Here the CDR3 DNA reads TGTGCCATCAGTGACAGGGACCGCGGCTCTGGAAACACCATATATTTT. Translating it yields CAISDRDRGSGNTIYF.

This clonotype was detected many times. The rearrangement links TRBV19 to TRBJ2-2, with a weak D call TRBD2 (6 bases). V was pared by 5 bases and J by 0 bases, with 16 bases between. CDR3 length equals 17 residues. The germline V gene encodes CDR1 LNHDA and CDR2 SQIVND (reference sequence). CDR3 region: CASSAPTAGANTGELFF. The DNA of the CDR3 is TGTGCCAGTAGTGCGCCCACAGCGGGCGCGAACACCGGGGAGCTGTTTTTT.

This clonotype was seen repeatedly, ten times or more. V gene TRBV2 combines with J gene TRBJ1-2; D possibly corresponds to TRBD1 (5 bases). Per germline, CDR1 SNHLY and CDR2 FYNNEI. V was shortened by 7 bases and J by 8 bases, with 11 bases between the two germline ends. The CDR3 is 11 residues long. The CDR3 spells CASTRQRGYTF. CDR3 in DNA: TGTGCCAGCACCAGACAGCGGGGCTACACCTTC.

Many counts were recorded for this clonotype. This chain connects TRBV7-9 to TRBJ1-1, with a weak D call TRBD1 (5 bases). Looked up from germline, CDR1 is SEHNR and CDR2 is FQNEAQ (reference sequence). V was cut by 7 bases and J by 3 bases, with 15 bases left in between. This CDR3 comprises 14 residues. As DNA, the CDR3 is TGTGCCAGCACCCCTTCCGGCAGGGACACTGAAGCTTTCTTT. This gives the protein CASTPSGRDTEAFF. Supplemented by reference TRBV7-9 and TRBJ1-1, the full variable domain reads DTGVSQNPRHKITKRGQNVTFRCDPISEHNRLYWYRQTLGQGPEFLTYFQNEAQLEKSRLLSDRFSAERPKGSFSTLEIQRTEQGDSAMYLCASTPSGRDTEAFFGQGTRLTVV.

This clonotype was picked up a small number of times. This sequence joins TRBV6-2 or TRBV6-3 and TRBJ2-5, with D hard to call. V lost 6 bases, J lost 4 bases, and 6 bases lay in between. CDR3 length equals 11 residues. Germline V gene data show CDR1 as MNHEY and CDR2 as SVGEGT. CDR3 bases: TGTGCCAGCAGCTCCGTAGAGACCCAGTACTTC. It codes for CASSSVETQYF.